The 7 T cell receptor beta chains below were found in one sample sequenced in a study of blood T cell repertoires in COVID-19. Profiled with immunoSEQ multiplex PCR; TCRdb holds only in-frame clones, not every one. The sample carries 250,000 to 300,000 clones, about nine tenths recorded once. What was sequenced was peripheral blood. The receptors originated from a man aged 50 to 59 with acute or convalescent COVID-19.

The chain has TRBV5-4 and TRBJ1-1, with TRBD1 matching 8 bases. Per the germline V gene, CDR1 is SGHNT and CDR2 is YYREEE (reference sequence). The ends lost 5 bases at V and 4 bases at J; junction bases unmatched: 13. There are 16 residues in the CDR3. DNA of the CDR3: TGTGCCAGCAGTTCTAACCCGACAGGGGTTGGCACTGAAGCTTTCTTT. It yields the protein CASSSNPTGVGTEAFF.

The rearrangement links TRBV15 to TRBJ2-7, with TRBD2 as a possible D gene (6 bases). The ends were cut back, 0 bases at V and 4 bases at J, with 22 bases in the middle. The CDR3 loop spans 18 amino acids. Per germline, CDR1 LNHNV and CDR2 YYDKDF (reference sequence). The chain's CDR3 is CATSRDLAGGAGPYEQYF. The CDR3, as DNA: TGTGCCACCAGCAGAGATCTGGCGGGCGGGGCCGGTCCATACGAGCAGTACTTC.

As DNA, the CDR3 is TGTGCCAGCAGCTTAGGGTCCTCTCAGGGTTGGACCGGGGAGCTGTTTTTT. Translating gives CASSLGSSQGWTGELFF. The J gene is TRBJ2-2, the V gene TRBV7-3, with D tentatively TRBD1 (5 bases). V was shortened by 2 bases and J by 5 bases, with 18 bases between the two germline ends. Germline values: CDR1 SGHTA, CDR2 FQGTGA. The CDR3 loop spans 17 amino acids.

This chain connects TRBV4-1 to TRBJ2-7; TRBD2 matches at 10 bases. The CDR3 covers 18 residues. V shed 0 bases, J shed 2 bases, and the junction held 10 bases outside the gene matches. Germline loops: CDR1 MGHRA, CDR2 YSYEKL. The CDR3 DNA reads as TGCGCCAGCAGCCAAGAGTCGAGCGGGGGGGCCTCCGCCTACGAGCAGTACTTC. It codes for CASSQESSGGASAYEQYF.

The V and J genes are TRBV7-2 and TRBJ1-4; TRBD1 agrees at 10 bases. The trim removed 4 bases at V and 8 bases at J, leaving 7 bases unmatched. This CDR3 has 15 residues. In germline, CDR1 is SGHTA, CDR2 FQGNSA. The CDR3 spells CASSSPGTGDEKLFF. The CDR3 nucleotides are TGTGCCAGCAGCTCCCCCGGGACAGGGGACGAAAAACTGTTTTTT.

The chain carries TRBV5-1 and TRBJ1-2; D might be TRBD1 (6 bases). CDR3 length: 15 amino acids. V was shortened by 0 bases and J by 3 bases, with 12 bases between the two germline ends. CDR1 is SGHRS and CDR2 is YFSETQ in the germline V gene. The CDR3 bases are TGCGCCAGCAGCTTGGTAGGGGGTTTCGACTATGGCTACACCTTC. Translated: CASSLVGGFDYGYTF.

V and J are TRBV7-6 and TRBJ2-1, with D possibly being TRBD2 (6 bases). V dropped 5 bases and J dropped 3 bases, with 14 bases sitting between them. CDR1 and CDR2 from the germline V gene are SGHVS and FNYEAQ. The CDR3 runs 15 residues. The CDR3 DNA is TGTGCCAGCAGCCCAATGGAGGGAAGCTACAATGAGCAGTTCTTC. It translates to CASSPMEGSYNEQFF. Filled out from reference TRBV7-6 and TRBJ2-1, the complete variable domain reads GAGVSQSPRYKVTKRGQDVALRCDPISGHVSLYWYRQALGQGPEFLTYFNYEAQQDKSGLPNDRFSAERPEGSISTLTIQRTEQRDSAMYRCASSPMEGSYNEQFFGPGTRLTVL.